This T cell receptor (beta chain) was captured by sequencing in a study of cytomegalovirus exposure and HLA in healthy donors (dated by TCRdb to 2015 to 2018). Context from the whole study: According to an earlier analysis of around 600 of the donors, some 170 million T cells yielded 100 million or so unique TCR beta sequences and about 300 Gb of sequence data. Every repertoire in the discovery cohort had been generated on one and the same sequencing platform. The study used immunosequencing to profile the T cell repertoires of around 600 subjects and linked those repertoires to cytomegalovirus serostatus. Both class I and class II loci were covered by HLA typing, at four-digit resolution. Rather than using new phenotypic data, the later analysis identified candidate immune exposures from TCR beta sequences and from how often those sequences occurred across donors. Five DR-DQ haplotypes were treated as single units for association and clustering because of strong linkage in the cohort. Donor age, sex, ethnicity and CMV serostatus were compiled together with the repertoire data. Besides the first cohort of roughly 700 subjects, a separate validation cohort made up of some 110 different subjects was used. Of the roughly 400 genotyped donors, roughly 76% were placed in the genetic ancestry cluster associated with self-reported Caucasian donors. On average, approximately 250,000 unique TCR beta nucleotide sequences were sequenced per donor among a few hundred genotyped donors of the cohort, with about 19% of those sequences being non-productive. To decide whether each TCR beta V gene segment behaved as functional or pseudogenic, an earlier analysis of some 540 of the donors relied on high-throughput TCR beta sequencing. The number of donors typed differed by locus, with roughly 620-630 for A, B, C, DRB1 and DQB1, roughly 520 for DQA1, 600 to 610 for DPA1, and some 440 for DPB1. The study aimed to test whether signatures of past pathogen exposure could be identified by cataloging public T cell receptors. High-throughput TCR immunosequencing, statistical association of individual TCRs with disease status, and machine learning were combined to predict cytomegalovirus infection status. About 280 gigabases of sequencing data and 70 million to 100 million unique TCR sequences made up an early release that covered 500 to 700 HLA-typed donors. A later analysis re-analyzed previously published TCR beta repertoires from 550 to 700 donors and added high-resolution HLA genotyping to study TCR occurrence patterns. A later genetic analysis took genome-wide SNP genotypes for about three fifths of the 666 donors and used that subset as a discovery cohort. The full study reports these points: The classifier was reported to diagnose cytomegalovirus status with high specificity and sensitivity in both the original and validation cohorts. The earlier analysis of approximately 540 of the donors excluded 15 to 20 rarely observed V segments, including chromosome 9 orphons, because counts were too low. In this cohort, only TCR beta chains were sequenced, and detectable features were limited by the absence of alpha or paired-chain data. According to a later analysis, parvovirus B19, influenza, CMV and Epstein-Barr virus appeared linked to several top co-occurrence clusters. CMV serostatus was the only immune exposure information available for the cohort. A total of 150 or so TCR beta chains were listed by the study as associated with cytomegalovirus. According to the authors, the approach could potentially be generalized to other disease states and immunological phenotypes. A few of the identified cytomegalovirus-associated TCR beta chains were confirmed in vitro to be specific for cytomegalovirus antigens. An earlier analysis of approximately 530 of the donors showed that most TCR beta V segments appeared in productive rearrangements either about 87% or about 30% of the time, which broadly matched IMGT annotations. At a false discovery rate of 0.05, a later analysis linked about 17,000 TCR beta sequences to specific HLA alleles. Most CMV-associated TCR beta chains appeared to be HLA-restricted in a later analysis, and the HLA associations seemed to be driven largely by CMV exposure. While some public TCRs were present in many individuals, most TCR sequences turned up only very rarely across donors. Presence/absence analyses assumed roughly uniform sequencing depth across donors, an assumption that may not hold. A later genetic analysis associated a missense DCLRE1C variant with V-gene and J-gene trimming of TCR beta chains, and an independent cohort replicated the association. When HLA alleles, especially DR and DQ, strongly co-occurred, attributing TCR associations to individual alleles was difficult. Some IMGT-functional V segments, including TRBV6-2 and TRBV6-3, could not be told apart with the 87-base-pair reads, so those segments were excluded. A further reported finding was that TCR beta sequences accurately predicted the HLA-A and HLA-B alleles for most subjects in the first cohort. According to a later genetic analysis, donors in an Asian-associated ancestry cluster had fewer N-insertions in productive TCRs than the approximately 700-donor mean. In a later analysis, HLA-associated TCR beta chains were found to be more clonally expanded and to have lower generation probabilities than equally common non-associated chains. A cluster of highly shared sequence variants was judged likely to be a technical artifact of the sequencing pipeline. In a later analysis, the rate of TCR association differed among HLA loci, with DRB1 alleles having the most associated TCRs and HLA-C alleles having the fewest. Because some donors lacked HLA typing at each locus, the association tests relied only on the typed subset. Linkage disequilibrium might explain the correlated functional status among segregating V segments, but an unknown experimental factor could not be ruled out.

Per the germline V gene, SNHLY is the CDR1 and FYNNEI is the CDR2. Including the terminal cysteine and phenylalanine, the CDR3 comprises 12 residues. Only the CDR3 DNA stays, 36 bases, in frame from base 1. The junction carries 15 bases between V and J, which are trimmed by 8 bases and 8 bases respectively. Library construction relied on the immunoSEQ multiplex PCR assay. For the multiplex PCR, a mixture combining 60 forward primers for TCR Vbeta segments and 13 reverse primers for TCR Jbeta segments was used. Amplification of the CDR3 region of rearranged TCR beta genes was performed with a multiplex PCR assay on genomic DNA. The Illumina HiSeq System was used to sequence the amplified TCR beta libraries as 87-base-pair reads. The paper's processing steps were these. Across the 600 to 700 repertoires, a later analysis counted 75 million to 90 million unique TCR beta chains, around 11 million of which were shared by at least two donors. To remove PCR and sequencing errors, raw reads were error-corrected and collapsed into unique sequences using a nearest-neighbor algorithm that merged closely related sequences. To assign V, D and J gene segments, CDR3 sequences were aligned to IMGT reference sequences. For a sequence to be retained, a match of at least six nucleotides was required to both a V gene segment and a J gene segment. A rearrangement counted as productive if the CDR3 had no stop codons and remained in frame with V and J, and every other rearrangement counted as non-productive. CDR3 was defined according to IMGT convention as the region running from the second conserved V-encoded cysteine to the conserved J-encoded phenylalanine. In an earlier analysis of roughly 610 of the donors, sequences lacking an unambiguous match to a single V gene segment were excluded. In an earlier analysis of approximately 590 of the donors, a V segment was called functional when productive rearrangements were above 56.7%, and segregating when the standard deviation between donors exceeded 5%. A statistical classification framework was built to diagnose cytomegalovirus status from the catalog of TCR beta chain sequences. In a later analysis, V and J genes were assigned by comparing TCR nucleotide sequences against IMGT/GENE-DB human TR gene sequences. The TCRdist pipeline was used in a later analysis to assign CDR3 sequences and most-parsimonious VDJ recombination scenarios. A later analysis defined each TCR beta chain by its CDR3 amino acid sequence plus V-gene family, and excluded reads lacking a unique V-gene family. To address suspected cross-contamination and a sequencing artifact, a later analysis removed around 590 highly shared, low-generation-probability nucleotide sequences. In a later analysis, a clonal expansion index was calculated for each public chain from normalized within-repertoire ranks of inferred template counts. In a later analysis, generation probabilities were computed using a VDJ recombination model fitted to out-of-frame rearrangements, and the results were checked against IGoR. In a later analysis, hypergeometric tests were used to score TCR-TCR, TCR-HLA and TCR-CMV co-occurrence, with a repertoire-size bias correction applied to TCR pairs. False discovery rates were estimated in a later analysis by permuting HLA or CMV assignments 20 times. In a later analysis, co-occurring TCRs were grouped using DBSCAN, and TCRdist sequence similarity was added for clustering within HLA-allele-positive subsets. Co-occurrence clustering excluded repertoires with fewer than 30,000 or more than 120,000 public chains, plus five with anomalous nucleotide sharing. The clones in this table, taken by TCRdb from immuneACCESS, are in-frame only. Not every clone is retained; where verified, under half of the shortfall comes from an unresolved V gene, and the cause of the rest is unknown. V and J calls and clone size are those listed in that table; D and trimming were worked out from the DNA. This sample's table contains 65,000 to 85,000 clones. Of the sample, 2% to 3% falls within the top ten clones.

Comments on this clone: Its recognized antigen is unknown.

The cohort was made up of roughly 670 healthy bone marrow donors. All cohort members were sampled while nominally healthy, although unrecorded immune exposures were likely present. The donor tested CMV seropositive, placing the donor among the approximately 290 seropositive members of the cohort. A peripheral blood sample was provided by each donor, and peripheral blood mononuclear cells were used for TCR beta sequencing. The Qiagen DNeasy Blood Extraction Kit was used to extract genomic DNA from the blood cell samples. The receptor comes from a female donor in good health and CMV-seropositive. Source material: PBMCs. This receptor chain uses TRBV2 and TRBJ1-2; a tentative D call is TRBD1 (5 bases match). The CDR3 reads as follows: CASPLAGEGYTF. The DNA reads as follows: TGTGCCAGCCCCCTAGCGGGGGAAGGCTACACCTTC.